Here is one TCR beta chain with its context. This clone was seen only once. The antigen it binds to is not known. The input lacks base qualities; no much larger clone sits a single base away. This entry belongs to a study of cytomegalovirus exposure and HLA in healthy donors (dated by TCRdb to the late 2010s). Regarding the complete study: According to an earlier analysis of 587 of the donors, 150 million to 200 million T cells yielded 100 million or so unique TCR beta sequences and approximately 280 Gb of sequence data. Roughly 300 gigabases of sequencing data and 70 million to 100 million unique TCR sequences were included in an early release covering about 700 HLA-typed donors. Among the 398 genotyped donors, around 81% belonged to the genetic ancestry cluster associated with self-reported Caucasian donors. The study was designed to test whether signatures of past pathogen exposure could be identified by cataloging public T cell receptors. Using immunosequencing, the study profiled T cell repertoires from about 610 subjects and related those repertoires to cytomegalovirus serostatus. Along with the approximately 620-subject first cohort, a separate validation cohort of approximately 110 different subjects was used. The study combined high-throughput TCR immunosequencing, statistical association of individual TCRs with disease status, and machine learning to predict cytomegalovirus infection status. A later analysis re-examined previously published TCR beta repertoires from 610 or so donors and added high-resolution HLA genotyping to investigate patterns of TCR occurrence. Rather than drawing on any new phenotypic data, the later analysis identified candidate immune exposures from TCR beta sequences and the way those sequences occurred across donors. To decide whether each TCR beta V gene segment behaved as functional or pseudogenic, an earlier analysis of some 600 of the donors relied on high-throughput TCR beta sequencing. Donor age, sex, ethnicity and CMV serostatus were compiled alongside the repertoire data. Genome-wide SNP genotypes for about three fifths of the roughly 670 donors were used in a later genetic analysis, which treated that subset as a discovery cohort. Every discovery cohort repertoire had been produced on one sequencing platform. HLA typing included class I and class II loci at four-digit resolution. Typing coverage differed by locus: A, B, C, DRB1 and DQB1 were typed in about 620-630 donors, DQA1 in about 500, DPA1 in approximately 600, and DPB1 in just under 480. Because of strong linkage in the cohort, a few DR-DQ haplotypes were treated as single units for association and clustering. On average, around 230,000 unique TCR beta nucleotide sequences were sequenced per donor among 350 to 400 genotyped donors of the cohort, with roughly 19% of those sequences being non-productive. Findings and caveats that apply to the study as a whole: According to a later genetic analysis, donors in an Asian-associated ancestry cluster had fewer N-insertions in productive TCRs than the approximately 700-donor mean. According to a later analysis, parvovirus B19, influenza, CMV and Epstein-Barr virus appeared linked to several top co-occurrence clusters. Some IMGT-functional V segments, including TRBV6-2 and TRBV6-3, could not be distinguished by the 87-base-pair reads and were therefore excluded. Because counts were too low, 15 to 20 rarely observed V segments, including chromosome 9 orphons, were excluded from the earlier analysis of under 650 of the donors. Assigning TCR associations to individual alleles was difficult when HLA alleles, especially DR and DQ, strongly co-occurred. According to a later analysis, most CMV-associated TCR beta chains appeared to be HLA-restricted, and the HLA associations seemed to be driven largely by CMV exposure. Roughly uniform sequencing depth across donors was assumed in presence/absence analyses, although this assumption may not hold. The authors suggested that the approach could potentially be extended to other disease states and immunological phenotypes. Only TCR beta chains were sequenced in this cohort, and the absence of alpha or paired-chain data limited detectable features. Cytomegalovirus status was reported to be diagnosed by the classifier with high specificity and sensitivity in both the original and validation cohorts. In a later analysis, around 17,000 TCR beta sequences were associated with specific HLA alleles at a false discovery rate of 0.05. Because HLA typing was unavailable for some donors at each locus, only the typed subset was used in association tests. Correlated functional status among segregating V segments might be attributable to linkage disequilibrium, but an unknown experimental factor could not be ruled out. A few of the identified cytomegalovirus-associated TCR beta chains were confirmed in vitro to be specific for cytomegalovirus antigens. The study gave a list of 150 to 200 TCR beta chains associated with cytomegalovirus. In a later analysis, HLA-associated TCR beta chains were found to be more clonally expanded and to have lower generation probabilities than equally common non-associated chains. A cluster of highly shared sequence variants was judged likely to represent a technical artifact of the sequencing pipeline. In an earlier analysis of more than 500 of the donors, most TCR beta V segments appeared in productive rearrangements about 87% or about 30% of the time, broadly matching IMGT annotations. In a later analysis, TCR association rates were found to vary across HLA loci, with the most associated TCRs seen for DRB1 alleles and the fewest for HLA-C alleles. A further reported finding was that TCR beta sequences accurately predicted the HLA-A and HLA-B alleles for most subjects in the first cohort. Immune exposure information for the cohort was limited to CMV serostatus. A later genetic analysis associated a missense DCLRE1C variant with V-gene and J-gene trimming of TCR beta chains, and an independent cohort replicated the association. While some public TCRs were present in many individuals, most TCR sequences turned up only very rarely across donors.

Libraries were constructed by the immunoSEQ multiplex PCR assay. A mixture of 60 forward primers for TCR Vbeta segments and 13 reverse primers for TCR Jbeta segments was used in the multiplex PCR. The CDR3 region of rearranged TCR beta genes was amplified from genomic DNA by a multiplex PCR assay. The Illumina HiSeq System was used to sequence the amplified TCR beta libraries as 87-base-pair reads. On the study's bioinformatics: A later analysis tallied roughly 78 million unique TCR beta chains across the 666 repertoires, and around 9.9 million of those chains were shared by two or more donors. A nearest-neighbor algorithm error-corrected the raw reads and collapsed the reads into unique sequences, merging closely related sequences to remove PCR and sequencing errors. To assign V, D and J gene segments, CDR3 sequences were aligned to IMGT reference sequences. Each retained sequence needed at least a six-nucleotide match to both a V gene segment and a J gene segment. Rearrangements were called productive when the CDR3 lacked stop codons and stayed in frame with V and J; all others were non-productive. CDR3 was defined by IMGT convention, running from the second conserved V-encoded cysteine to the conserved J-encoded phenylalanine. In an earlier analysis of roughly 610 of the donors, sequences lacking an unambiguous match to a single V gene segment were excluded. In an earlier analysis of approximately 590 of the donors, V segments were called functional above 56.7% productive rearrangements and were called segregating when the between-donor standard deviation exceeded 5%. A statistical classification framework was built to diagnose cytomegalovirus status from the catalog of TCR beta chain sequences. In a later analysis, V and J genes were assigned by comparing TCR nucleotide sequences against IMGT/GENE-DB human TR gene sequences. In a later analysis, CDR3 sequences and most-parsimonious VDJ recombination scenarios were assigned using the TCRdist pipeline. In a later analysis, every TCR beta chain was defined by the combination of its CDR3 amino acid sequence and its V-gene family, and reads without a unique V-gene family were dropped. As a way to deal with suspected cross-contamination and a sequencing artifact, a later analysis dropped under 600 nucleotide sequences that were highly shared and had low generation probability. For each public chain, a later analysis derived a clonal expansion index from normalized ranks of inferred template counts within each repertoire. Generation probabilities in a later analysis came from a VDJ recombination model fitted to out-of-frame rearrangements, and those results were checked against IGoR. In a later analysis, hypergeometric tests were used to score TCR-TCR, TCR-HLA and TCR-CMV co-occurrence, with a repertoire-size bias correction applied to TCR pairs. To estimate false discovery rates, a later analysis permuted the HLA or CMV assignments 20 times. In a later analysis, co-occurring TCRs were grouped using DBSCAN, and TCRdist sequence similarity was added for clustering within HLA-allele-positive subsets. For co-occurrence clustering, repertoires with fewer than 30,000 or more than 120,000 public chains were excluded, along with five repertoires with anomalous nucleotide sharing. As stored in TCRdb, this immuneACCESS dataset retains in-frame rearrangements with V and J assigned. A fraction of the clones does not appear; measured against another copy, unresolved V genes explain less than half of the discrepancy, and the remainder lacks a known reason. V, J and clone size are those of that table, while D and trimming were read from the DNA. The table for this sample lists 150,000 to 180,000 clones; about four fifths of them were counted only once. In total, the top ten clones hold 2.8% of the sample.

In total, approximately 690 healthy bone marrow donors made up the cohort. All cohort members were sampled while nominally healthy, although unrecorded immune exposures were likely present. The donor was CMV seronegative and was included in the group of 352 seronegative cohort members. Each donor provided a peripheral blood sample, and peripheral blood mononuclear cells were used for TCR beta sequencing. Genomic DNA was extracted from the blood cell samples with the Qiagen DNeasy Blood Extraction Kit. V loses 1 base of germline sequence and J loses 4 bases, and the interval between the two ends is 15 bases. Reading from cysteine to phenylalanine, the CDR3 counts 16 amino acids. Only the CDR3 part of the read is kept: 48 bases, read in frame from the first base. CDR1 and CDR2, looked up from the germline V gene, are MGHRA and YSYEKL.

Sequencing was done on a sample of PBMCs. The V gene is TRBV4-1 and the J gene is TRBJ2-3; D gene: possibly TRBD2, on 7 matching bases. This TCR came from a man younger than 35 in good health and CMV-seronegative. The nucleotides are TGCGCCAGCAGCCAAGTCGTGGGGGGGCAAGCAGATACGCAGTATTTT. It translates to CASSQVVGGQADTQYF.